This T cell receptor beta chain was identified in a study of beta chain features in type 1 diabetes. In the study overall: Examination of sorted cells across all samples involved approximately 100,000,000 cells.

A remark on this clone: Antigen: not known.

Expressed TCRB transcripts got sequenced, as all isolated RNA was reverse transcribed. Measured with immunoSEQ multiplex PCR; TCRdb has only the in-frame clones, and not every one. The sample has under 300,000 clones, about a sixth seen once; the top ten hold about 0.085%. This CDR3 contains 15 residues. V lost 4 bases to trimming and J lost 6 bases, with 17 bases between them. Germline values: CDR1 MGHRA, CDR2 YSYEKL. Study results and caveats: Within each of all four CD4+ subsets, Type 1 diabetes patients had TCRB CDR3s that were moderately but significantly shorter. There were fewer insertions and more deletions at the VDJ junctions of type 1 diabetes patients. The question of HLA type influencing TCRB rearrangement was one that remained unresolved here.

Each of the CD4+ naive, central memory, regulatory and stem cell-like memory populations was sorted via CD45RO/CCR7/CD25/CD127/CD95/CD27. The source material was naive CD4+ T cells from blood. The chain couples TRBV4-1 to TRBJ2-3; maybe TRBD2 (6 bases). This TCR was sampled from a man aged 25-40 years with type 1 diabetes. CDR3 in amino acids: CASSLAAASGDTQYF. The CDR3 bases are TGCGCCAGCAGCCTGGCCGCGGCCAGCGGGGATACGCAGTATTTT.